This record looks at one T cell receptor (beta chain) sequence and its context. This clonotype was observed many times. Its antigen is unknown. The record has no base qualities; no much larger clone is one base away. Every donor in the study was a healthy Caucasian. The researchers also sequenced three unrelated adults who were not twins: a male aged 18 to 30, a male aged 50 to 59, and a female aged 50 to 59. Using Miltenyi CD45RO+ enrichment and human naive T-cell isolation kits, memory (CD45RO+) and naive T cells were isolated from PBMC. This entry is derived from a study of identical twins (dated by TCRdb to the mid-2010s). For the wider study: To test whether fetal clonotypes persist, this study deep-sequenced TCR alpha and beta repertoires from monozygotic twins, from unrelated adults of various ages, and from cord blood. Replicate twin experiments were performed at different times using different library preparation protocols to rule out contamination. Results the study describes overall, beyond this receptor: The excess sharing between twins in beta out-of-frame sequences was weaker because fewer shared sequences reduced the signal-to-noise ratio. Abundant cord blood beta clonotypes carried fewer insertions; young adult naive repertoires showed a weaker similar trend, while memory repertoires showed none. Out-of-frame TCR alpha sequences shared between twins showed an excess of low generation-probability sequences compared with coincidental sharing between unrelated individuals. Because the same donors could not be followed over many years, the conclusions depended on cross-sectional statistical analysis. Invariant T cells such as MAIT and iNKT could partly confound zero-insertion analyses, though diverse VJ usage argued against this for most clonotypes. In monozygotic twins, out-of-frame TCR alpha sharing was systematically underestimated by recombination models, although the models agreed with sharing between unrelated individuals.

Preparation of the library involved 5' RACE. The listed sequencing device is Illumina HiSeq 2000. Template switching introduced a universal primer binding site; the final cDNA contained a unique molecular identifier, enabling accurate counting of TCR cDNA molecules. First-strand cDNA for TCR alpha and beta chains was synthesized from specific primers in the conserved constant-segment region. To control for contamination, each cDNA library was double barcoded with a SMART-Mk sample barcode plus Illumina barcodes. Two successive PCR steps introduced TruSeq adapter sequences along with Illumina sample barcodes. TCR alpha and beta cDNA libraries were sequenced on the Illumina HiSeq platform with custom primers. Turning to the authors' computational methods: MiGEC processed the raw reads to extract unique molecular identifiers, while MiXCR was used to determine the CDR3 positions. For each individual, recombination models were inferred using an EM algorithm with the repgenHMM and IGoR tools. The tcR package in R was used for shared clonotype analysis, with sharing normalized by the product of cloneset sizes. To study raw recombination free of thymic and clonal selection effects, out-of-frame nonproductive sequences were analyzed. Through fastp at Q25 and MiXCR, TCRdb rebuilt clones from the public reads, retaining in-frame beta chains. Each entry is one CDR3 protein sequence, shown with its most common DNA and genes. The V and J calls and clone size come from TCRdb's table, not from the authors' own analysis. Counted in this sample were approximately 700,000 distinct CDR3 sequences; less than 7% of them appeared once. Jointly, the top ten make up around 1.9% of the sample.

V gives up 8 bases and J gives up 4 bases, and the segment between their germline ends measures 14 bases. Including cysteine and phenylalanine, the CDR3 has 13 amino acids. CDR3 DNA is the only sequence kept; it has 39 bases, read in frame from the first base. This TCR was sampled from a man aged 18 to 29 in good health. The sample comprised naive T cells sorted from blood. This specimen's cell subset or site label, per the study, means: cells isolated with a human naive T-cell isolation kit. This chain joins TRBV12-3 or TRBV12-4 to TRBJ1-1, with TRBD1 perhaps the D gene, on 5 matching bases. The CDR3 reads CASRGFGATEAFF. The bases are TGTGCCAGCCGGGGATTCGGGGCCACTGAAGCTTTCTTT.